What follows are 30 T cell receptor beta chains derived from one specimen sequenced in a study of CD8 T cells in Susac syndrome. Random hexamers were used to reverse transcribe the RNA input (about 0.5 to 1 ug). TCRdb re-analysed the immunoSEQ multiplex PCR reads in MiXCR, keeping a single row per CDR3 protein. The sample has more than 65,000 distinct CDR3 sequences; around 95% are singletons. Material: CD8+ T cells from PBMCs. The receptors here all came from a human donor in good health.

The genes are TRBV29-1 and TRBJ2-2, with 7 bases aligning to TRBD1. Germline V gene data show CDR1 as SQVTM and CDR2 as ANQGSEA. V shed 0 bases and J 2 bases; nucleotides not matched to a gene: 6. The CDR3 extends over 16 amino acids. The CDR3 is CSVEDRQGGNTGELFF. The CDR3, as DNA: TGCAGCGTTGAAGATCGACAGGGTGGAAACACCGGGGAGCTGTTTTTT.

In nucleotides, the CDR3 is TGTGCCAGTTCAACAGGGACCTACGAGCAGTACGTC. Its protein is CASSTGTYEQYV. The chain is built from TRBV6-2 or TRBV6-3 and TRBJ2-7, with D perhaps TRBD1 (6 bases). V was cut by 9 bases and J by 2 bases, with 11 bases left in between. CDR3 length: 12 amino acids. Germline V gene lookup returns CDR1 MNHEY and CDR2 SVGEGT.

The chain has TRBV20-1 and TRBJ2-3, with 15 positions matching TRBD2. The V gene's germline CDR1 is DFQATT and CDR2 SNEGSKA (reference sequence). The CDR3 runs to 16 residues. J gave up 2 bases and V 5 bases, and 5 bases lay outside the gene matches. CDR3 bases: TGCAGTGCTCCCGGGACTAGCGGGGGGCTCACAGATACGCAGTATTTT. It codes for CSAPGTSGGLTDTQYF.

This chain uses TRBV5-6 with TRBJ1-1; D is undetermined. CDR3 length: 13 amino acids. Germline assignment: CDR1 SGHDT and CDR2 YYEEEE. V was cut by 4 bases and J by 0 bases, with 7 bases left in between. The CDR3 DNA follows: TGTGCCAGCAGCGCGACTCTGAACACTGAAGCTTTCTTT. Encoded protein: CASSATLNTEAFF.

The chain is built from TRBV5-1 and TRBJ2-1, with 7 positions matching TRBD2. Germline CDR1 is SGHRS and CDR2 is YFSETQ. V shed 4 bases, J shed 8 bases, and the junction held 15 bases outside the gene matches. The CDR3 is 16 residues long. The CDR3 DNA is TGCGCCAGCAGCCCTTGGGGGGGGACTCCCCTGGATGAGCAGTTCTTC. Amino acid sequence: CASSPWGGTPLDEQFF.

The chain employs TRBV12-3 or TRBV12-4 and TRBJ2-2; D possibly uses TRBD1 or TRBD2 (6 bases each). V dropped 6 bases and J dropped 1 base, with 12 bases sitting between them. The CDR3 length is 15 residues. CDR3 sequence: CASRNGGQNTGELFF. CDR3 DNA: TGTGCCAGCAGAAACGGGGGACAGAACACCGGGGAGCTGTTTTTT.

The chain is built from TRBV7-2 and TRBJ2-7, with 7 bases matching TRBD2. Per germline, CDR1 SGHTA and CDR2 FQGNSA. V shed 2 bases and J 4 bases; nucleotides not matched to a gene: 8. This CDR3 contains 15 residues. The chain's CDR3 is CASSLWITGGYEQYF. CDR3 DNA: TGTGCCAGCAGCTTATGGATCACGGGGGGATACGAGCAGTACTTC. Filled out from reference TRBV7-2 and TRBJ2-7, the complete variable domain reads GAGVSQSPSNKVTEKGKDVELRCDPISGHTALYWYRQSLGQGLEFLIYFQGNSAPDKSGLPSDRFSAERTGGSVSTLTIQRTQQEDSAVYLCASSLWITGGYEQYFGPGTRLTVT.

This sequence joins TRBV29-1 and TRBJ1-2; D unclear. V dropped 3 bases and J dropped 4 bases, with 12 bases sitting between them. The germline CDR1 and CDR2 sequences are SQVTM and ANQGSEA. The CDR3 sequence is 13 residues long. The CDR3 is CSVDPPQPYGYTF. CDR3 coding DNA: TGCAGCGTTGATCCCCCCCAGCCCTATGGCTACACCTTC.

The rearrangement uses TRBV19 and TRBJ2-3, with 7 bases lining up with TRBD1. The CDR3 extends over 12 amino acids. V dropped 6 bases and J dropped 4; count of bases not matched to a gene: 1. The germline V gene encodes CDR1 LNHDA and CDR2 SQIVND (reference sequence). CDR3 loop: CASRDRADTQYF. Here the CDR3 DNA reads TGTGCCAGTAGAGACAGGGCAGATACGCAGTATTTT. The whole variable domain, remainder taken from reference TRBV19 and TRBJ2-3, is DGGITQSPKYLFRKEGQNVTLSCEQNLNHDAMYWYRQDPGQGLRLIYYSQIVNDFQKGDIAEGYSVSREKKESFPLTVTSAQKNPTAFYLCASRDRADTQYFGPGTRLTVL.

The rearrangement joins TRBV29-1 to TRBJ2-1; TRBD1 matches at 9 bases. Trimming at V came to 7 bases and at J to 8 bases, leaving 6 bases not matched to a gene. Per the germline V gene, CDR1 is SQVTM and CDR2 is ANQGSEA. This CDR3 spans 12 amino acids. CDR3 amino acids: CSARQGVDEQFF. As DNA, the CDR3 is TGCAGCGCCCGACAGGGGGTCGATGAGCAGTTCTTC.

The rearrangement joins TRBV4-3 to TRBJ2-3; D is perhaps TRBD1 (6 bases). The V gene lost 6 bases and the J gene lost 6 bases, with 13 bases spanning the gap. The CDR3 sequence is 13 residues long. Per the germline V gene, CDR1 is LGHNA and CDR2 is YSLEER. CDR3 DNA: TGCGCCAGCAGTCCCAGACAGGATGATACGCAGTATTTT. Translating it yields CASSPRQDDTQYF.

V usage is TRBV13 and J usage is TRBJ2-1; D tentatively reads TRBD1 or TRBD2 (5 bases each). The CDR3 extends over 14 amino acids. Germline V lookup: CDR1 PRHDT, CDR2 FYEKMQ (reference sequence). V was cut by 3 bases and J by 6 bases, with 12 bases left in between. The DNA for the CDR3 is TGTGCCAGCAGCTTGAGGGACCACTTCAATGAGCAGTTCTTC. This gives the protein CASSLRDHFNEQFF.

V and J are TRBV6-5 and TRBJ2-7; TRBD2 agrees at 8 bases. There are 16 residues in the CDR3. After removal of 3 bases from V and 0 bases from J, the junction contained 7 bases not matched to a gene. Germline V gene data show CDR1 as MNHEY and CDR2 as SVGAGI. The DNA of the CDR3 is TGTGCCAGCAGTTATACCTTAGCGGGGTTCTCCTACGAGCAGTACTTC. It is translated as CASSYTLAGFSYEQYF.

The V gene is TRBV27, the J gene TRBJ2-7, with 7 bases aligning to TRBD1. There are 14 residues in the CDR3. Per the germline V gene, CDR1 is MNHEY and CDR2 is SMNVEV (reference sequence). Trimming cost V 8 bases and J 5 bases; bases outside gene matches: 12. The CDR3 region has the DNA TGTGCCAGCGCCAGAACAGGGGATCGGAACGAGCAGTACGTC. Its protein product is CASARTGDRNEQYV.

The rearrangement uses TRBV5-8 and TRBJ2-2, with unresolved D. CDR3 length: 14 amino acids. V lost 0 bases to trimming and J lost 1 base, with 4 bases between them. Germline CDR1 and CDR2: SGHTS and YDEGEE. The CDR3 spells CASSLVLNTGELFF. The DNA of the CDR3 is TGTGCCAGCAGCTTGGTTCTGAACACCGGGGAGCTGTTTTTT.

The chain links TRBV7-9 to TRBJ2-5; 9 bases agree with TRBD2. Germline V gene sequence: CDR1 SEHNR, CDR2 FQNEAQ (reference sequence). CDR3 size: 15 residues. Germline trimming cut 4 bases from V and 5 bases from J; bases unmatched to any gene: 8. The CDR3 sequence: CASSSPRTSVETQYF. The CDR3 DNA reads TGTGCCAGCAGCTCCCCCCGGACTAGCGTGGAGACCCAGTACTTC.

The rearrangement links TRBV3-1 to TRBJ2-5; 7 positions match TRBD1. The ends lost 4 bases at V and 2 bases at J; junction bases unmatched: 10. The CDR3 spans 16 residues. Germline CDR1 reads LGHDT; CDR2 reads YNNKEL (reference sequence). CDR3 in amino acids: CASSPRDSSDQETQYF. The CDR3 DNA is TGTGCCAGCAGCCCGAGGGACAGTTCGGATCAAGAGACCCAGTACTTC.

The V call is TRBV4-1, the J call TRBJ2-5, with D uncertain. CDR1 is MGHRA and CDR2 is YSYEKL in the germline V gene. The V end lost 1 base, the J end lost 5 bases, and 8 bases lay between the germline ends. The CDR3 consists of 13 residues. In nucleotides, the CDR3 is TGCGCCAGCAGCCAAGTGATTGGGGAGACCCAGTACTTC. Translation: CASSQVIGETQYF.

The V call is TRBV30, the J call TRBJ1-1, with D possibly being TRBD1 (5 bases). The CDR3 runs 13 residues. With 3 bases removed from V and 5 bases from J, the gap between germline ends came to 13 bases. Germline V gene lookup returns CDR1 GTSNPN and CDR2 SVGIG (reference sequence). The CDR3 sequence is CAWSGHGRTEAFF. CDR3 sequence (DNA): TGTGCCTGGAGCGGACATGGAAGGACTGAAGCTTTCTTT. Variable domain in full (rest from reference TRBV30 and TRBJ1-1): SQTIHQWPATLVQPVGSPLSLECTVEGTSNPNLYWYRQAAGRGLQLLFYSVGIGQISSEVPQNLSASRPQDRQFILSSKKLLLSDSGFYLCAWSGHGRTEAFFGQGTRLTVV.

This chain links TRBV13 with TRBJ2-7; unclear D gene. The germline gives CDR1 PRHDT, CDR2 FYEKMQ (reference sequence). The CDR3 is made up of 12 amino acids. V gave up 0 bases and J gave up 6 bases, with 6 bases separating them. The CDR3 region is CASSLGKTEQYF. The CDR3 coding sequence is TGTGCCAGCAGCTTAGGGAAGACCGAGCAGTACTTC.

The CDR3 spells CASSFSGGSYEQYF. The CDR3 nucleotides are TGTGCCAGCAGCTTTAGCGGGGGATCCTACGAGCAGTACTTC. The V call is TRBV9, the J call TRBJ2-7; 9 nucleotides line up with TRBD2. The V gene's germline CDR1 is SGDLS and CDR2 YYNGEE. Trimming cost V 4 bases and J 1 base; bases outside gene matches: 3. This CDR3 spans 14 amino acids.

The V gene is TRBV2, the J gene TRBJ1-2; perhaps TRBD1 as D (6 bases). In germline, CDR1 is SNHLY, CDR2 FYNNEI. Trimming took 8 bases from V and 7 from J, leaving 14 bases between them. This CDR3 comprises 12 residues. This chain's CDR3 is CASPKLTGGYTF. CDR3 in DNA: TGTGCCAGCCCTAAGTTGACAGGTGGCTACACCTTC. Using reference TRBV2 and TRBJ1-2 for the parts outside the CDR3, the full variable domain is EPEVTQTPSHQVTQMGQEVILRCVPISNHLYFYWYRQILGQKVEFLVSFYNNEISEKSEIFDDQFSVERPDGSNFTLKIRSTKLEDSAMYFCASPKLTGGYTFGSGTRLTVV.

The chain carries TRBV5-1 and TRBJ1-6; D gene unclear. The CDR3 covers 16 residues. The germline V gene has CDR1 SGHRS and CDR2 YFSETQ. Trimming stripped 3 bases from V and 3 bases from J, with 13 bases between. The CDR3 nucleotides are TGCGCCAGCAGCTCTGGGTTTGAGGGCTATAATTCACCCCTCCACTTT. Protein: CASSSGFEGYNSPLHF.

The chain employs TRBV28 and TRBJ1-4, with TRBD1 identical over 9 bases. V trimming: 6 bases; J trimming: 3 bases; junction bases outside the gene matches: 8. The CDR3 spans 16 residues. The germline V gene has CDR1 MDHEN and CDR2 SYDVKM. This CDR3 is CASSPRDRVANEKLFF. Written as DNA, the CDR3 is TGTGCCAGCAGCCCTAGGGACAGGGTAGCTAATGAAAAACTGTTTTTT.

The J gene is TRBJ2-5, the V gene TRBV29-1, with D unresolved. Looked up from germline, CDR1 is SQVTM and CDR2 is ANQGSEA. Trimming removed 6 bases from V and 5 bases from J, with 16 bases in between. This CDR3 is built from 13 residues. The CDR3 DNA is TGCAGCGTCAGAGTGGGTAGCAGGGAGACCCAGTACTTC. It encodes CSVRVGSRETQYF.

The V and J genes are TRBV4-1 and TRBJ2-7, with D possibly matching TRBD1 (6 bases). From germline, CDR1 is MGHRA and CDR2 YSYEKL. V lost 2 bases and J lost 2, with 19 bases in between. This CDR3 is 17 amino acids long. CDR3 nucleotides: TGCGCCAGCAGCCAAATGTTTCAGGACAGCTCTACCTACGAGCAGTACTTC. This sequence encodes CASSQMFQDSSTYEQYF.

The chain carries TRBV5-1 and TRBJ2-4; 10 positions agree with TRBD2. Losses at the gene ends were 3 bases for V and 2 bases for J; bases not matched to a gene: 8. Germline-derived CDR1 and CDR2 are SGHRS and YFSETQ. The CDR3 has 17 amino acids. CDR3 nucleotides: TGCGCCAGCAGCTCTAGCGGGGGACCCGGAACCAAAAACATTCAGTACTTC. Its protein is CASSSSGGPGTKNIQYF.

The rearrangement uses TRBV7-9 and TRBJ2-2, with 11 nucleotides matching TRBD1. Trimming removed 6 bases from V and 4 bases from J; junction bases left unmatched: 4. CDR3 length: 15 amino acids. Germline-derived CDR1 and CDR2 are SEHNR and FQNEAQ (reference sequence). The CDR3 reads CASRLGTGGTGELFF. The CDR3 nucleotides are TGTGCCAGCAGACTCGGGACAGGGGGCACCGGGGAGCTGTTTTTT.

This chain links TRBV3-1 with TRBJ2-1; TRBD1 matches 10 bases. Per the germline V gene, CDR1 is LGHDT and CDR2 is YNNKEL (reference sequence). Unmatched junction bases numbered 7, after V lost 4 bases and J lost 7 bases. CDR3 size: 15 residues. CDR3 nucleotide sequence: TGTGCCAGCAGCCTGACAGGGGGCACGGTGAATGAGCAGTTCTTC. Protein: CASSLTGGTVNEQFF.

The V gene is TRBV5-1, the J gene TRBJ2-3; D is unresolved. The CDR3 length is 14 residues. CDR1 SGHRS and CDR2 YFSETQ come from the germline V gene. Trimming left V 3 bases short and J 2 bases short, with 10 bases between. In DNA, the CDR3 is TGCGCCAGCAGCTCCCTAACAATCACAGATACGCAGTATTTT. Encoded protein: CASSSLTITDTQYF.